The source of this TCR beta chain is a study of T-cell memory formation after mild COVID-19. TCRdb reprocessed the 5' RACE reads with MiXCR, giving one entry per CDR3 protein. This sample carries about 290,000 distinct CDR3 sequences, less than 20% of them seen once, and the ten largest clones take roughly 22%. The V gene lost 0 bases and the J gene lost 4 bases, with 12 bases spanning the gap. Germline V gene lookup returns CDR1 SGHTA and CDR2 FQGNSA. The CDR3 length is 16 residues. In its sample, this clonotype was seen many times. The material sequenced was PBMCs or a T cell subset sorted from them (not recorded which). J is TRBJ2-2 and V is TRBV7-2; no clear D. The clonotype comes from a man between 18 and 29 years old who had mild COVID-19 (a few samples of this study predate the infection). Cell type and time point are not known. The CDR3 sequence is CASSLAFTPGTGELFF. The CDR3 nucleotides read TGTGCCAGCAGCTTAGCGTTCACGCCGGGCACCGGGGAGCTGTTTTTT.